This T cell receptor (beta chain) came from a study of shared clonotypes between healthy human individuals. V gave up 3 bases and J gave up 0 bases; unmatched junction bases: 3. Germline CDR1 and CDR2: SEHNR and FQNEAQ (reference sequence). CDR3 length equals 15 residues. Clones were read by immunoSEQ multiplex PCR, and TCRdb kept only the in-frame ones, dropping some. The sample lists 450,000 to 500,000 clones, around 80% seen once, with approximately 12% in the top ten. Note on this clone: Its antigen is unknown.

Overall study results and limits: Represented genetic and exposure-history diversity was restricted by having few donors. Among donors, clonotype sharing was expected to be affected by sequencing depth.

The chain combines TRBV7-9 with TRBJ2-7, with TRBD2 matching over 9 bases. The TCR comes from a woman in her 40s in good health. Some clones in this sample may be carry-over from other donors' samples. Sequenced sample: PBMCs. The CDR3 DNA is TGTGCCAGCAGCTTGATAGCGGGAGTCTCCTACGAGCAGTACTTC. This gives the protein CASSLIAGVSYEQYF.